One sample yielded the 13 T cell receptor beta chains listed below, sequenced in a study of T cell changes during pregnancy in multiple sclerosis. TCRdb's table, derived via immunoSEQ multiplex PCR, lists solely in-frame clones and lacks some. The sample contains approximately 37,000 clones, roughly nine tenths of which appear only once. The starting material was CD4+ T cells from peripheral blood mononuclear cells, obtained in the first trimester of pregnancy. The receptors come from a female donor with multiple sclerosis, enrolled in a pregnancy study.

The chain is built from TRBV7-9 and TRBJ1-2; D might be TRBD1 (6 bases). This CDR3 contains 14 residues. V lost 5 bases, J lost 2 bases, and 12 bases lay in between. Per germline, CDR1 SEHNR and CDR2 FQNEAQ (reference sequence). CDR3 sequence (DNA): TGTGCCAGCAGCCCCGAGGGGGGGAACTATGGCTACACCTTC. Encoded protein: CASSPEGGNYGYTF.

In this sample, this clone turned up once. The J gene is TRBJ2-7, the V gene TRBV6-6; 9 bases align to TRBD2. Trimming at V came to 0 bases and at J to 7 bases, leaving 10 bases not matched to a gene. Per germline, CDR1 MNHNY and CDR2 SVGAGI (reference sequence). The CDR3 spans 16 residues. DNA for the CDR3: TGTGCCAGCAGTTACTCTAGTCGCGGGGGGGGGTTTGAGCAGTACTTC. Its protein product is CASSYSSRGGGFEQYF.

This chain links TRBV6-5 with TRBJ1-1, with no clear D. Germline CDR1 reads MNHEY; CDR2 reads SVGAGI. V was shortened by 8 bases and J by 1 base, with 11 bases between the two germline ends. This CDR3 is 13 amino acids long. CDR3 coding DNA: TGTGCCAGCCGCCAAAGACAGAACACTGAAGCTTTCTTT. It encodes CASRQRQNTEAFF.

This clone was recorded only once. V and J are TRBV19 and TRBJ1-5; the D is unclear. Per the germline V gene, CDR1 is LNHDA and CDR2 is SQIVND (reference sequence). V lost 1 base, J lost 2 bases, and 15 bases lay in between. The CDR3 runs 17 residues. The CDR3 is CASSIGSVGLGNQPQHF. The CDR3 DNA sequence: TGTGCCAGTAGTATAGGGTCGGTCGGGTTGGGCAATCAGCCCCAGCATTTT.

The chain links TRBV18 to TRBJ2-3, with D tentatively TRBD2 (5 bases). Deletions cut 3 bases from V and 5 bases from J, with 9 bases between. This CDR3 is 13 amino acids long. Looked up from germline, CDR1 is KGHSH and CDR2 is LQKENI. CDR3 nucleotides: TGTGCCAGCTCACCGCGGGTACAAGATACGCAGTATTTT. Residues: CASSPRVQDTQYF.

The chain couples TRBV10-3 to TRBJ2-5, with 11 bases that match TRBD1. This CDR3 comprises 14 residues. Germline assignment: CDR1 ENHRY and CDR2 SYGVKD. The J segment lost 1 base and the V segment lost 9 bases, leaving 4 bases of the junction unmatched. The CDR3 is CAIAGTGGQETQYF. DNA for the CDR3: TGTGCCATAGCCGGGACAGGGGGCCAAGAGACCCAGTACTTC.

The chain combines TRBV7-2 with TRBJ2-5; TRBD2 matches 11 bases. The CDR3 length is 15 residues. V was pared by 5 bases and J by 3 bases, with 5 bases of the junction left unmatched. Germline CDR1 SGHTA, CDR2 FQGNSA. In DNA, the CDR3 is TGTGCCAGCAGCGAGCTGGGACTAGCGGAAGAGACCCAGTACTTC. Translating it yields CASSELGLAEETQYF.

This clone was seen only once. This chain uses TRBV5-4 with TRBJ1-2; D is unresolved. The CDR3 consists of 13 residues. The V and J ends lost 2 bases and 2 bases respectively, with 7 bases between them. Germline CDR1 reads SGHNT; CDR2 reads YYREEE (reference sequence). CDR3 nucleotides: TGTGCCAGCAGCTTTGAGACAAACTATGGCTACACCTTC. Its translation is CASSFETNYGYTF.

The chain links TRBV7-9 to TRBJ1-5; a weak D match, TRBD1 (6 bases). The V end was cut by 5 bases, the J end by 3 bases, with 17 bases between. The CDR3 totals 16 residues. The germline V gene has CDR1 SEHNR and CDR2 FQNEAQ (reference sequence). This CDR3 reads CASSAGGGGDNQPQHF. CDR3 DNA sequence: TGTGCCAGCAGCGCGGGCGGGGGCGGGGACAATCAGCCCCAGCATTTT.

The rearrangement uses TRBV4-2 and TRBJ2-3, with D possibly being TRBD2 (5 bases). Germline assignment: CDR1 LGHNA and CDR2 YNFKEQ. Trimming pared 0 bases from V and 1 base from J, leaving 14 bases between. There are 17 residues in the CDR3. The CDR3 DNA sequence: TGTGCCAGCAGCCAAGATATGGGTCAGGAGGGCACAGATACGCAGTATTTT. Translating it yields CASSQDMGQEGTDTQYF.

This clone showed up just once. This rearrangement joins TRBV10-3 to TRBJ2-7, with D possibly TRBD1 on 6 matching bases. V lost 6 bases, J lost 0 bases, and 9 bases lay in between. The CDR3 totals 13 residues. Germline lookup yields CDR1 ENHRY and CDR2 SYGVKD. The CDR3 DNA reads as TGTGCCATCAGCAAACAGGGCTCCTACGAGCAGTACTTC. This encodes CAISKQGSYEQYF.

The V gene is TRBV30, the J gene TRBJ2-5; TRBD2 matches at 12 bases. J lost 2 bases, V lost 6 bases, and 4 bases had no gene match. Germline V CDR1 and CDR2: GTSNPN, SVGIG (reference sequence). CDR3 length: 14 residues. The CDR3 protein is CACLLAGGQETQYF. The CDR3 DNA reads TGTGCCTGCCTACTAGCGGGAGGACAAGAGACCCAGTACTTC.

The CDR3 DNA sequence: TGTGCCTGGAGTCGGGAGTCCAACACTGAAGCTTTCTTT. It yields the protein CAWSRESNTEAFF. V and J are TRBV30 and TRBJ1-1; D uncertain. Trimming left V 2 bases short and J 2 bases short, with 9 bases between. Per the germline V gene, CDR1 is GTSNPN and CDR2 is SVGIG (reference sequence). The CDR3 runs to 13 residues.